These 22 T cell receptor beta chains were sequenced from one sample in a study of blood T cell repertoires in COVID-19. Assay: immunoSEQ multiplex PCR; the TCRdb copy retains only in-frame clones and omits some. The data show around 100,000 clones, roughly 84% seen once. Input material: peripheral blood. Source of these receptors: a man aged 65 to 79 with active or convalescent COVID-19.

This chain links TRBV6-1 with TRBJ2-1, with 11 nucleotides matching TRBD2. From germline, CDR1 is MNHNS and CDR2 SASEGT. The CDR3 consists of 19 residues. Trimming cost V 2 bases and J 0 bases; bases outside gene matches: 9. CDR3 nucleotides: TGTGCCAGCAGTGAAAGGGTAGCGGGGGGGCCTAGCTCCTACAATGAGCAGTTCTTC. This encodes CASSERVAGGPSSYNEQFF.

The chain links TRBV27 to TRBJ2-5; TRBD2 aligns across 7 bases. J gave up 0 bases and V 6 bases, and 7 bases lay outside the gene matches. CDR3 size: 15 residues. Germline CDR1 and CDR2: MNHEY and SMNVEV (reference sequence). CDR3 sequence: CASSTLASHQETQYF. In nucleotides, the CDR3 is TGTGCCAGCAGCACACTAGCGTCTCACCAAGAGACCCAGTACTTC.

The V and J genes are TRBV7-8 and TRBJ2-5; TRBD1 matches 8 bases. With V trimmed by 4 bases and J by 10 bases, 2 bases remained unmatched. Germline V lookup: CDR1 SGHVS, CDR2 FQNEAQ. The CDR3 loop spans 11 amino acids. CDR3 coding DNA: TGTGCCAGCAGCTCGACAGGGGACCAGTACTTC. Translating gives CASSSTGDQYF.

This clone was seen a single time. Within the sample, other DNA sequences also encode this same CDR3. The V call is TRBV9, the J call TRBJ2-5; D unclear. In germline, CDR1 is SGDLS, CDR2 YYNGEE. The CDR3 contains 13 residues. Deletions cut 0 bases from V and 1 base from J, with 4 bases between. This chain's CDR3 is CASSVAGQETQYF. The CDR3 DNA reads TGTGCCAGCAGCGTAGCGGGCCAAGAGACCCAGTACTTC.

The V and J genes are TRBV19 and TRBJ1-1, with 7 bases matching TRBD1. Germline V lookup: CDR1 LNHDA, CDR2 SQIVND (reference sequence). Losses at the gene ends were 3 bases for V and 2 bases for J; bases not matched to a gene: 9. CDR3 length: 16 residues. Here the CDR3 reads CASSMRQGGGNTEAFF. CDR3 bases: TGTGCCAGTAGTATGAGGCAGGGGGGAGGTAACACTGAAGCTTTCTTT.

This clone was observed a single time. The chain links TRBV7-3 to TRBJ2-3; 9 bases fit TRBD1. The CDR3 is made up of 16 amino acids. With 5 bases clipped from V and 1 base from J, the junction kept 7 bases outside the gene matches. Germline V gene data show CDR1 as SGHTA and CDR2 as FQGTGA. CDR3 DNA: TGTGCCAGCAGCAAATCACGGGACAGGGGCACAGATACGCAGTATTTT. Residues: CASSKSRDRGTDTQYF.

The V and J genes are TRBV28 and TRBJ1-5; the match to TRBD1 covers 7 bases. Trimming cost V 3 bases and J 9 bases; bases outside gene matches: 23. Germline V gene data show CDR1 as MDHEN and CDR2 as SYDVKM. This CDR3 has 19 residues. As DNA, the CDR3 is TGTGCCAGCAGTTTGGTAGTTCAGGGGGGCGCGCTCCTGTCCCGGCCCCAGCATTTT. Its protein product is CASSLVVQGGALLSRPQHF.

This clone was observed once. The gene calls are TRBV2 and TRBJ1-5, with unresolved D. Germline V gene data show CDR1 as SNHLY and CDR2 as FYNNEI. The CDR3 runs 14 residues. V lost 1 base, J lost 0 bases, and 4 bases lay in between. CDR3 sequence (DNA): TGTGCCAGCAGTGAAGACAGTAGCAATCAGCCCCAGCATTTT. Translation: CASSEDSSNQPQHF.

The chain joins TRBV24-1 to TRBJ2-2; tentative D call: TRBD2 (5 bases). V lost 5 bases, J lost 4 bases, and 10 bases lay in between. There are 14 residues in the CDR3. Germline V gene lookup returns CDR1 KGHDR and CDR2 SFDVKD. The chain's CDR3 is CATSVTGGTGELFF. CDR3 sequence (DNA): TGTGCCACCAGTGTGACCGGAGGCACCGGGGAGCTGTTTTTT.

This clone was detected a few times. The chain uses TRBV2 and TRBJ1-6; 9 nucleotides match TRBD1. This CDR3 has 15 amino acids. Looked up from germline, CDR1 is SNHLY and CDR2 is FYNNEI. With 4 bases clipped from V and 10 bases from J, the junction kept 8 bases outside the gene matches. The CDR3 bases are TGTGCCAGCAGTGGCACTCCGGGACAGGGCTCACCCCTCCACTTT. It translates to CASSGTPGQGSPLHF.

The genes are TRBV5-1 and TRBJ2-5; 7 bases are a match to TRBD2. The CDR3 spans 15 residues. In germline, CDR1 is SGHRS, CDR2 YFSETQ. The ends lost 1 base at V and 3 bases at J; junction bases unmatched: 6. The CDR3 DNA follows: TGCGCCAGCAGCTTGCGTGCGGGGGTAGAAGAGACCCAGTACTTC. The encoded protein is CASSLRAGVEETQYF.

The V and J genes are TRBV5-1 and TRBJ1-5, with D tentatively TRBD1 (6 bases). The CDR3 contains 14 residues. CDR1 is SGHRS, CDR2 YFSETQ, per germline. The V end lost 0 bases, the J end lost 8 bases, and 12 bases lay between the germline ends. In DNA form, the CDR3 reads TGCGCCAGCAGCTTGGTGGGGGGGCTCGAGCCCCAGCATTTT. It codes for CASSLVGGLEPQHF.

The chain carries TRBV30 and TRBJ1-5; D is possibly TRBD1 (5 bases). This CDR3 has 13 amino acids. The V and J ends lost 1 base and 5 bases respectively, with 9 bases between them. The V gene's germline CDR1 is GTSNPN and CDR2 SVGIG (reference sequence). CDR3 region: CAWSGREDQPQHF. Here the CDR3 DNA reads TGTGCCTGGAGTGGCAGGGAGGATCAGCCCCAGCATTTT.

The V and J genes are TRBV2 and TRBJ1-6; 10 positions match TRBD1. CDR1 is SNHLY, CDR2 FYNNEI, per germline. CDR3 size: 13 residues. Trimming took 6 bases from V and 10 from J; bases not matched to a gene: 3. The CDR3 here is CASSGTGESPLHF. CDR3 in DNA: TGTGCCAGCAGCGGGACAGGGGAATCACCCCTCCACTTT.

The V gene is TRBV6-1, the J gene TRBJ1-3; the D is unclear. Trimming cost V 4 bases and J 4 bases, with 17 bases left between them. The V gene's germline CDR1 is MNHNS and CDR2 SASEGT. The CDR3 totals 16 residues. CDR3 region: CASSVIWRGGGNTIYF. CDR3 nucleotide sequence: TGTGCCAGCAGTGTTATCTGGCGGGGAGGGGGAAACACCATATATTTT.

V usage is TRBV28 and J usage is TRBJ2-3; 8 bases fit TRBD2. V lost 11 bases to trimming and J lost 2 bases; unmatched junction nucleotides: 12. CDR1 is MDHEN and CDR2 is SYDVKM in the germline V gene. There are 15 residues in the CDR3. The CDR3 DNA reads as TGTGCCTCTCTCGGGAGCGGGGGCCCCACAGATACGCAGTATTTT. Protein sequence: CASLGSGGPTDTQYF.

The chain is built from TRBV7-8 and TRBJ2-5; TRBD2 might be the D (6 bases). Germline-derived CDR1 and CDR2 are SGHVS and FQNEAQ. This CDR3 has 16 residues. Deletions cut 1 base from V and 2 bases from J, with 14 bases between. The CDR3 DNA reads as TGTGCCAGCAGCTTAGGTCGACTAGTAACGCAAGAGACCCAGTACTTC. Protein sequence: CASSLGRLVTQETQYF.

This chain connects TRBV27 to TRBJ2-7; 8 nucleotides align to TRBD1. In germline, CDR1 is MNHEY, CDR2 SMNVEV (reference sequence). After removal of 5 bases from V and 6 bases from J, the junction contained 15 bases not matched to a gene. The CDR3 sequence is 16 residues long. CDR3 in amino acids: CASSLGTGAPSGEQYF. The CDR3 nucleotides are TGTGCCAGCAGTCTCGGGACAGGTGCCCCTTCTGGCGAGCAGTACTTC.

The J gene is TRBJ1-5, the V gene TRBV13; 7 bases fit TRBD1. Germline V lookup: CDR1 PRHDT, CDR2 FYEKMQ (reference sequence). V lost 3 bases to trimming and J lost 2 bases; unmatched junction nucleotides: 1. The CDR3 loop spans 14 amino acids. The DNA of the CDR3 is TGTGCCAGCAGCTTTGGACAGGGCAATCAGCCCCAGCATTTT. Amino acids: CASSFGQGNQPQHF.

CDR3 residues: CASSGSRALLIGEKLFF. The CDR3 region has the DNA TGTGCCAGCAGTGGGAGCAGGGCGCTTTTAATCGGTGAAAAACTGTTTTTT. This chain links TRBV6-1 with TRBJ1-4, with D tentatively TRBD1 (5 bases). Per germline, CDR1 MNHNS and CDR2 SASEGT. The CDR3 consists of 17 residues. Trimming stripped 4 bases from V and 7 bases from J, with 22 bases between.

J is TRBJ2-5 and V is TRBV19; maybe TRBD1 (5 bases). The CDR3 spans 14 residues. V lost 4 bases and J 4 bases, leaving 13 bases between the germline ends. Germline V lookup: CDR1 LNHDA, CDR2 SQIVND (reference sequence). The CDR3 nucleotides read TGTGCCAGTAGTAGGGGCAGGCCCCCAGAGACCCAGTACTTC. Translation: CASSRGRPPETQYF.

This clone is a singleton in its sample. The chain is built from TRBV18 and TRBJ2-2; D is unclear. Trimming left V 2 bases short and J 0 bases short, with 10 bases between. The CDR3 consists of 16 residues. Per germline, CDR1 KGHSH and CDR2 LQKENI. The CDR3 nucleotides read TGTGCCAGCTCACCAACTCAGCAGGCGAACACCGGGGAGCTGTTTTTT. Encoded protein: CASSPTQQANTGELFF.